A selection of T cell receptor beta chains follows, all from one sample in a study of a mutant IDH1 vaccine in newly diagnosed glioma. The data were produced by immunoSEQ multiplex PCR, yet TCRdb's version contains in-frame clones alone and is incomplete. The sample includes about 88,000 clones, approximately 80% of them seen just once. The sequenced sample was PBMCs, obtained from a glioma patient treated with radiotherapy, temozolomide or both. Receptors were obtained from a man aged 35 to 55 with glioma. Some clones in this sample may be carry-over from other donors' samples. Each CDR3 is given with its conserved first and last residue. The D gene is left open where the match is weak. Only part of the rows carry a size: once, few, many, or a class if the clone is expanded.

d_call	j_call	v_call	clone_size	cdr3_length	cdr3_nt	cdr3_aa
NA	TRBJ1-1	TRBV7-9	NA	16	TGTGCCAGCAGCTTAGGGGGACCGATAATGAACACTGAAGCTTTCTTT	CASSLGGPIMNTEAFF
NA	TRBJ2-1	TRBV30	once	12	TGTGCCTGGAGCAACCCTGGAGTGAGGCAGTTCTTC	CAWSNPGVRQFF
TRBD1	TRBJ1-1	TRBV7-9	NA	14	TGTGCCAGCAGCGCCGACAGGGAGAACACTGAAGCTTTCTTT	CASSADRENTEAFF
TRBD1	TRBJ2-1	TRBV6-6	NA	11	TGTGCCAGTTCGACAGGGGCTGAGCAGTTCTTC	CASSTGAEQFF
NA	TRBJ1-6	TRBV27	few	12	TGTGCCAGCGGACCTTATAATTCACCCCTCCACTTT	CASGPYNSPLHF
TRBD2	TRBJ2-5	TRBV10-2	once	13	TGCGCCAGCAAAGTTAGCGGGGGTGAGACCCAGTACTTC	CASKVSGGETQYF
NA	TRBJ1-1	TRBV6-1	NA	14	TGTGCCAGCAGTGAAGCGCGGAAGGACACTGAAGCTTTCTTT	CASSEARKDTEAFF
NA	TRBJ2-5	TRBV7-2	NA	14	TGTGCCAGCAGCTTAGTAGCGGACCAAGAGACCCAGTACTTC	CASSLVADQETQYF
NA	TRBJ1-1	TRBV5-1	NA	17	TGCGCCAGCAGCTACCGATGGGTAGGGGATTTAAGTACTGAAGCTTTCTTT	CASSYRWVGDLSTEAFF
NA	TRBJ1-3	TRBV2	NA	15	TGTGCCAGCAGTGCCGCAGGGGCCTTTGGAAACACCATATATTTT	CASSAAGAFGNTIYF
NA	TRBJ2-5	TRBV10-3	NA	11	TGTGCCATCAGTGACGGGGAGACCCAGTACTTC	CAISDGETQYF
NA	TRBJ2-7	TRBV19	NA	13	TGTGCCAGTAGGGGCGGCAGTCAACACGAGCAGTACTTC	CASRGGSQHEQYF
TRBD2	TRBJ2-1	TRBV11-3	NA	15	TGTGCCAGCAGCTTAAAATACGGGGGGGTCGATGAGCAGTTCTTC	CASSLKYGGVDEQFF
NA	TRBJ1-1	TRBV29-1	few	13	TGCAGCGTTGCTCGAACTGAGAACACTGAAGCTTTCTTT	CSVARTENTEAFF
NA	TRBJ1-2	TRBV6-5	NA	13	TGTGCCAGCAGTTGGTTGGGGGGCGGTGGCTACACCTTC	CASSWLGGGGYTF
TRBD1	TRBJ1-2	TRBV7-8	NA	13	TGTGCCAGCAGCCCCGGACAGGACTATGGCTACACCTTC	CASSPGQDYGYTF
TRBD1	TRBJ1-6	TRBV15	once	14	TGTGCCACCAGCAGAGGAGGACAGGGTACACCCCTCCACTTT	CATSRGGQGTPLHF
TRBD1	TRBJ2-4	TRBV2	NA	16	TGTGCCAGCAGTCCAGACAGGGCCGTTGCCAAAAACATTCAGTACTTC	CASSPDRAVAKNIQYF
NA	TRBJ2-3	TRBV5-1	NA	15	TGCGCCAGCAGCTTGGCGACTCTCAGCACAGATACGCAGTATTTT	CASSLATLSTDTQYF
TRBD1	TRBJ1-2	TRBV6-1	NA	13	TGTGCCAGCAGCGAGGGACAGGGAGGTGGCTACACCTTC	CASSEGQGGGYTF
NA	TRBJ2-3	TRBV6-5	few	15	TGTGCCAGCAGTTACCGGGGCTTATTCACAGATACGCAGTATTTT	CASSYRGLFTDTQYF
NA	TRBJ2-3	TRBV7-6	NA	14	TGTGCCAGCAGCTTACGTCTGGGGACAGATACGCAGTATTTT	CASSLRLGTDTQYF
NA	TRBJ2-2	TRBV10-2	NA	14	TGCGCCAGTTCCTTGGGGGGCGGAACCGGGGAGCTGTTTTTT	CASSLGGGTGELFF
NA	TRBJ2-7	TRBV25-1	NA	12	TGTGCCAGCAGTGAACCCCACAGGGAGCAGTACTTC	CASSEPHREQYF
NA	TRBJ2-7	TRBV6-5	few	14	TGTGCCAGCAGTTACTCGCGCAGCTCCTACGAGCAGTACTTC	CASSYSRSSYEQYF
TRBD1	TRBJ1-5	TRBV7-2	NA	16	TGTGCCAGCAGCTTAGGGGGGGACAGGAGCAATCAGCCCCAGCATTTT	CASSLGGDRSNQPQHF
TRBD2	TRBJ2-6	TRBV2	NA	16	TGTGCCAGCAGCTCGGGGGGGCCCACTGGGGCCAACGTCCTGACTTTC	CASSSGGPTGANVLTF
TRBD1	TRBJ1-5	TRBV19	NA	15	TGTGCCAGTTCCGCGTGGGGACAGGGAGATCAGCCCCAGCATTTT	CASSAWGQGDQPQHF
NA	TRBJ2-1	TRBV6-5	NA	12	TGTGCCAGCAGTCCGGACAGATGGGAGCAGTTCTTC	CASSPDRWEQFF
NA	TRBJ2-2	TRBV9	NA	16	TGTGCCAGCAGCGTCTCCCTCACTGCGAACACCGGGGAGCTGTTTTTT	CASSVSLTANTGELFF
NA	TRBJ1-6	TRBV2	NA	13	TGTGCCAGCAGTGAAGCGACAGATTCACCCCTCCACTTT	CASSEATDSPLHF
TRBD1	TRBJ1-2	TRBV6-5	once	14	TGTGCCAGCAGAATGACAGGGTCCGATGCGGGCTACACCTTC	CASRMTGSDAGYTF
TRBD1	TRBJ2-7	TRBV10-3	NA	13	TGTGCCAACCGAGGACAGGGCTCCTACGAGCAGTACTTC	CANRGQGSYEQYF
NA	TRBJ1-1	TRBV6-1	NA	11	TGTGCCAGCAAAAGAAACACTGAAGCTTTCTTT	CASKRNTEAFF
TRBD1	TRBJ2-7	TRBV9	once	15	TGTGCCAGCAGCGCAGGGACAGGGAGCTCCTACGAGCAGTACTTC	CASSAGTGSSYEQYF
NA	TRBJ2-3	TRBV19	NA	14	TGTGCCAGTACGGCGAGCCGGGGGACAGATACGCAGTATTTT	CASTASRGTDTQYF
NA	TRBJ2-7	TRBV4-1	NA	14	TGCGCCAGCACCCAAGGTGGGGGGTACGACGAGCAGTACTTC	CASTQGGGYDEQYF
TRBD1	TRBJ1-1	TRBV2	once	14	TGTGCCAGCAGGCTACAGGGGGCGAACACTGAAGCTTTCTTT	CASRLQGANTEAFF
TRBD1	TRBJ1-5	TRBV19	NA	15	TGTGCCAGTAGTACGCGGACAGGGCCATATCAGCCCCAGCATTTT	CASSTRTGPYQPQHF
TRBD2	TRBJ2-1	TRBV6-5	NA	14	TGTGCCAGCAGTGACGGGGGGGAAGACAATGAGCAGTTCTTC	CASSDGGEDNEQFF
TRBD2	TRBJ2-1	TRBV7-9	NA	15	TGTGCCAGCAGCTTTGTGCGGGGGGGCTACAATGAGCAGTTCTTC	CASSFVRGGYNEQFF
NA	TRBJ1-1	TRBV19	NA	15	TGTGCCAGTTCGAAAACAGGGTTCATGAACACTGAAGCTTTCTTT	CASSKTGFMNTEAFF
NA	TRBJ1-1	TRBV7-6	NA	15	TGTGCCAGCAGCTTAGGGCAGGCCATGAACACTGAAGCTTTCTTT	CASSLGQAMNTEAFF
NA	TRBJ1-1	TRBV2	few	14	TGTGCCAGCATCGGGGGACGGGCGAACACTGAAGCTTTCTTT	CASIGGRANTEAFF
NA	TRBJ1-2	TRBV30	NA	13	TGTGCCTGGAGTGTTGGCAGGCGATATGGCTACACCTTC	CAWSVGRRYGYTF
NA	TRBJ2-3	TRBV9	NA	11	TGTGCCAGCAGCGTAGGGCATACGCAGTATTTT	CASSVGHTQYF
NA	TRBJ1-3	TRBV18	NA	19	TGTGCCAGCTCACCACTTGGGACTTCAGCAGGGGTTAGTGGAAACACCATATATTTT	CASSPLGTSAGVSGNTIYF
NA	TRBJ1-2	TRBV7-6	NA	15	TGTGCCAGCAGCTTAGCGCAGGGAGCTAACTATGGCTACACCTTC	CASSLAQGANYGYTF
TRBD1	TRBJ2-7	TRBV6-5	NA	15	TGTGCCAGCAGTTGGGGACAGGGGCCCTCCTACGAGCAGTACTTC	CASSWGQGPSYEQYF
TRBD1	TRBJ1-4	TRBV10-3	NA	14	TGTGCCACGTGGGGGGGACAGGGGGATGAAAAACTGTTTTTT	CATWGGQGDEKLFF
NA	TRBJ2-7	TRBV13	few	12	TGTGCCAGCAGCACCTCCATCTACGAGCAGTACTTC	CASSTSIYEQYF
NA	TRBJ1-2	TRBV29-1	NA	11	TGCAGCGTTCTGTGGGGAAATGGCTACACCTTC	CSVLWGNGYTF
NA	TRBJ2-1	TRBV7-2	NA	14	TGTGCCAGCAGCCGGCTGTGGGGGAAGGGTGAGCAGTTCTTC	CASSRLWGKGEQFF
NA	TRBJ1-2	TRBV5-4	once	12	TGTGCCAGCAAGGGTGAGGGATACGGCTACACCTTC	CASKGEGYGYTF